The 20 T cell receptor beta chains below come from one sample, sequenced in a study of metastatic and nonmetastatic thyroid tumors. TCRdb re-called the PCR reads through MiXCR. Of over 25,000 clones in the sample, around 14% are singletons; the top ten hold more than 3%. No treatment had been given to any patient before thyroid surgery. Sequenced: blood. Every receptor here comes from a female donor with papillary thyroid cancer or a benign thyroid nodule (not recorded which). Some clones in this sample may be carry-over from other donors' samples.

This clone was counted ten times or more. This chain joins TRBV11-2 and TRBJ1-6; D is uncertain. The CDR3 spans 14 residues. V was cut by 1 base and J by 6 bases, with 7 bases left in between. Germline loops: CDR1 SGHAT, CDR2 FQNNGV. In nucleotides, the CDR3 is TGTGCCAGCAGCTTAGTGGGGAGTAATTCACCCCTCCACTTT. Translated: CASSLVGSNSPLHF.

This clone is medium-sized (0.01 to 0.1%) by share. The chain uses TRBV4-2 and TRBJ2-7; 7 bases map to TRBD2. The CDR3 has 17 amino acids. V was pared by 2 bases and J by 3 bases, with 13 bases of the junction left unmatched. The germline CDR1 and CDR2 sequences are LGHNA and YNFKEQ. CDR3 sequence (DNA): TGTGCCAGCAGCCAACACGACCGGGACTATGGCGTCTACGAGCAGTACTTC. Its protein product is CASSQHDRDYGVYEQYF.

This clone was seen at least ten times. V gene TRBV2 combines with J gene TRBJ1-4; D unresolved. The V gene's germline CDR1 is SNHLY and CDR2 FYNNEI. The CDR3 consists of 11 residues. V lost 7 bases, J lost 7 bases, and 7 bases lay in between. CDR3 coding DNA: TGTGCCAGCATCCTCTCTGAAAAACTGTTTTTT. Protein: CASILSEKLFF. Full variable domain (rest looked up from reference TRBV2 and TRBJ1-4): EPEVTQTPSHQVTQMGQEVILRCVPISNHLYFYWYRQILGQKVEFLVSFYNNEISEKSEIFDDQFSVERPDGSNFTLKIRSTKLEDSAMYFCASILSEKLFFGSGTQLSVL.

This clone was seen repeatedly, ten times or more. The chain employs TRBV12-3 or TRBV12-4 and TRBJ1-4, with D hard to call. The CDR3 runs 12 residues. Trimming shortened V by 3 bases and J by 5 bases, and 4 bases separated the two germline ends. CDR3 nucleotides: TGTGCCAGCAGTTTTCTCAATGAAAAACTGTTTTTT. It specifies CASSFLNEKLFF.

By share, this clone ranks as medium-sized. The rearrangement uses TRBV4-3 and TRBJ1-2; maybe TRBD1 (6 bases). In germline, CDR1 is LGHNA, CDR2 YSLEER. CDR3 length: 15 amino acids. Trimming left V 4 bases short and J 4 bases short, with 16 bases between. The DNA of the CDR3 is TGCGCCAGCAGCCCAAGCCCCGGGGGCAGCTATGGCTACACCTTC. Encoded protein: CASSPSPGGSYGYTF.

This clone was detected many times. This sequence joins TRBV19 and TRBJ1-1; D is unresolved. The V and J ends lost 3 bases and 5 bases respectively, with 4 bases between them. Germline V gene sequence: CDR1 LNHDA, CDR2 SQIVND (reference sequence). This CDR3 region has 11 residues. CDR3 nucleotide sequence: TGTGCCAGTAGTATCTTGACTGAAGCTTTCTTT. Encoded protein: CASSILTEAFF.

Ten or more counts support this clone. A much bigger clone sits one base away, suggesting this may be a read error. The chain couples TRBV7-2 to TRBJ1-2; D is uncertain. V was trimmed by 5 bases and J by 6 bases, leaving 10 bases between them. CDR1 SGHTA and CDR2 FQGNSA come from the germline V gene. The CDR3 runs to 12 residues. The CDR3 sequence is CASSDPVDGYTF. Here the CDR3 DNA reads TGTGCCAGCAGCGACCCAGTGGATGGCTACACCTTC.

Relative to its sample, this clone is medium-sized. The chain has TRBV20-1 and TRBJ2-7; possibly TRBD2 for D (6 bases). The V gene's germline CDR1 is DFQATT and CDR2 SNEGSKA (reference sequence). The ends were cut back, 5 bases at V and 3 bases at J, with 17 bases in the middle. CDR3 length: 14 amino acids. Written as DNA, the CDR3 is TGCAGTGCTCTAACTGGACTGGGGGGCTACGAGCAGTACTTC. This codes for CSALTGLGGYEQYF.

This rearrangement joins TRBV7-9 to TRBJ2-3, with a possible D match to TRBD1 (5 bases). The CDR3 has 13 residues. V lost 6 bases to trimming and J lost 3 bases, with 10 bases between them. CDR1 and CDR2 (germline): SEHNR, FQNEAQ (reference sequence). This CDR3 is CASRAGWTDTQYF. The DNA for the CDR3 is TGTGCCAGCAGGGCAGGGTGGACAGATACGCAGTATTTT.

This clone appeared many times. The chain uses TRBV29-1 and TRBJ2-7, with 7 bases lining up with TRBD1. In germline, CDR1 is SQVTM, CDR2 ANQGSEA. Unmatched junction bases numbered 0, after V lost 4 bases and J lost 0 bases. CDR3 length: 12 amino acids. CDR3 protein: CSVGTGSYEQYF. The CDR3 nucleotides are TGCAGCGTTGGGACAGGCTCCTACGAGCAGTACTTC.

The sample holds many counts of this clone. This chain links TRBV28 with TRBJ2-3, with 8 bases fitting TRBD1. The CDR3 is 16 amino acids. Germline-derived CDR1 and CDR2 are MDHEN and SYDVKM. Here the CDR3 reads CEARHARGRGTDTQYF. The CDR3, as DNA: TGTGAGGCCCGCCACGCCAGGGGGCGGGGCACAGATACGCAGTATTTT.

This clone is medium-sized. This chain connects TRBV4-1 to TRBJ1-6; D ambiguous. The CDR3 spans 14 residues. CDR1 is MGHRA, CDR2 YSYEKL, per germline. Trimming pared 1 base from V and 7 bases from J, leaving 8 bases between. The CDR3 DNA sequence: TGCGCCAGCAGCCAAGGGGCGGGGAATTCACCCCTCCACTTT. Protein: CASSQGAGNSPLHF.

There are many counts of this clone. V gene TRBV24-1 combines with J gene TRBJ2-1; perhaps D is TRBD1 or TRBD2 (6 bases each). The V end lost 7 bases, the J end lost 9 bases, and 15 bases lay between the germline ends. Germline loops: CDR1 KGHDR, CDR2 SFDVKD. The CDR3 is made up of 13 amino acids. Here the CDR3 reads CATRRTGGGEQFF. The CDR3 DNA is TGTGCCACCAGAAGAACCGGAGGGGGTGAGCAGTTCTTC.

The chain employs TRBV28 and TRBJ1-3; TRBD1 agrees at 7 bases. V was pared by 3 bases and J by 2 bases, with 4 bases of the junction left unmatched. The CDR3 runs to 15 residues. Germline V lookup: CDR1 MDHEN, CDR2 SYDVKM. CDR3 nucleotides: TGTGCCAGCAGTTTTCCGGGACAGACTGGAAACACCATATATTTT. Translated, it gives CASSFPGQTGNTIYF.

In its sample, this clone was seen many times. Since a much larger clone is just one base distant, this may be a read error. Other nucleotide sequences in the sample specify the same CDR3. The chain is built from TRBV6-5 and TRBJ2-7, with unresolved D. This CDR3 is built from 13 residues. Germline loops: CDR1 MNHEY, CDR2 SVGAGI. The germline V and J ends were trimmed by 2 bases and 1 base, with 6 bases remaining between them. CDR3 loop: CASSYGESYEQYF. The CDR3 nucleotides are TGTGCCAGCAGTTACGGCGAATCCTACGAGCAGTACTTC.

In this sample, this clone turned up a few times. Its ends do not fully match the called genes, so a read error is possible. This chain connects TRBV28 to TRBJ1-5; D is ambiguous. From germline, CDR1 is MDHEN and CDR2 SYDVKM. The CDR3 covers 16 residues. The CDR3 sequence: CASRIPQSGVGQHQHF. CDR3 nucleotide sequence: TGTGCAAGCAGGATACCTCAAAGCGGGGTCGGGCAGCACCAGCATTTT.

This clone was seen at least ten times. This sequence joins TRBV5-8 and TRBJ2-7; TRBD2 agrees at 7 bases. The V and J ends lost 10 bases and 3 bases, in that order; junction bases with no gene match: 4. CDR1 SGHTS and CDR2 YDEGEE come from the germline V gene. CDR3 size: 11 residues. CDR3 residues: CAGRGYYEQYF. CDR3 sequence (DNA): TGTGCCGGGAGGGGATACTACGAGCAGTACTTC.

As concerns this clone: A junction boundary mismatches the germline segment, possibly from a read error. The chain uses TRBV6-1 and TRBJ2-1; D perhaps matches TRBD2 (5 bases). This CDR3 has 16 amino acids. Germline V gives CDR1 MNHNS, CDR2 SASEGT. Here the CDR3 DNA reads TGTGTCAGCAGCCCAGAGGACGGGATAGTCATCCATGAGCAGTTCTTC. The encoded protein is CVSSPEDGIVIHEQFF.

This clone was picked up many times. The rearrangement uses TRBV2 and TRBJ1-1, with 8 nucleotides matching TRBD1. This CDR3 contains 16 residues. CDR1 is SNHLY and CDR2 is FYNNEI in the germline V gene. V gave up 4 bases and J gave up 1 base; unmatched junction bases: 8. The CDR3 region has the DNA TGTGCCAGCAGTGTTCAGGGGGCCTTACGGAACACTGAAGCTTTCTTT. Translation gives CASSVQGALRNTEAFF.

This clone was found many times. The V gene is TRBV6-1, the J gene TRBJ2-2, with D possibly matching TRBD1 (5 bases). Germline CDR1 and CDR2: MNHNS and SASEGT. This CDR3 spans 14 amino acids. V lost 6 bases and J lost 1, with 9 bases in between. The DNA of the CDR3 is TGTGCCAGCAGCCTAGACAGGAACACCGGGGAGCTGTTTTTT. It codes for CASSLDRNTGELFF.